The clone carrying this TCR beta chain appeared a few times. TCRdb re-derived calls from the RT-PCR reads in MiXCR, one entry per CDR3 protein. This sample has about 540,000 distinct CDR3 sequences, with approximately 24% found just once. This sample was included in a study of response to subunit inactivated influenza vaccine. The CDR3 spans 14 residues. The germline V gene encodes CDR1 DFQATT and CDR2 SNEGSKA (reference sequence). The same sample was also used in a study of T cells expressing NK-cell markers. From that second work: 5'RACE template switching built TCR beta cDNA with unique molecular identifiers.

This specimen consisted of CD4+ T cells sorted from PBMCs, obtained roughly 13 days after vaccination. The chain employs TRBV20-1 and TRBJ2-5; 10 nucleotides line up with TRBD1. The receptor was isolated from a man aged 45 to 65 who received an inactivated influenza vaccine. DNA of the CDR3: TGCAGGGGGTGGGACAGGGGCGAAAAAGAGACCCAGTACTTC. Amino acids: CRGWDRGEKETQYF.